This T cell receptor beta chain emerged from a study of post-analysis software for immune sequencing data. J lost 5 bases, V lost 3 bases, and 6 bases had no gene match. This CDR3 spans 15 amino acids. From germline, CDR1 is SEHNR and CDR2 FQNEAQ (reference sequence). Points from the study as a whole: Same-batch samples co-clustered strongly by F measure. There were five TRBV segments more frequent in patients than controls, and TRBV5-6, TRBV5-1 and TRBV20-1 were among them.

Carried by the TCR beta cDNA libraries were unique molecular identifiers. TCRdb called the PCR reads again in MiXCR, with one record for every CDR3 protein. This sample has around 400,000 distinct CDR3 sequences, with around 33% found just once. As to this clonotype: The antigen is not known.

The specimen sequenced was blood. The chain combines TRBV7-9 with TRBJ2-3, with 9 bases that match TRBD1. The receptor was isolated from a girl under 18 with multiple sclerosis. The DNA for the CDR3 is TGTGCCAGCAGCTTGGTGACAGGGGGGAAAGATACGCAGTATTTT. Translation: CASSLVTGGKDTQYF.